A selection of T cell receptor beta chains follows, all from one sample in a study of cytomegalovirus exposure and HLA in healthy donors. Clones were read by immunoSEQ multiplex PCR, and TCRdb kept only the in-frame ones, dropping some. The sample lists approximately 140,000 clones; approximately 84% were seen once. Specimen: PBMCs. Receptors were obtained from a woman aged 25 to 45 in good health and CMV-seronegative. The CDR3 runs from the conserved cysteine through the conserved F or W. D genes are given only for firm matches. Only some rows state a clone size, as once, few, many or a class for expanded clones.

d_gene | j_gene | v_gene | abundance | CDR3aa | CDR3nt
- | TRBJ1-1 | TRBV7-6 | - | CASSERTVTEAFF | TGTGCCAGCAGCGAAAGGACAGTCACTGAAGCTTTCTTT
- | TRBJ1-6 | TRBV11-2 | - | CASSPSGNPNSPLHF | TGTGCCAGCAGCCCCTCGGGGAATCCGAATTCACCCCTCCACTTT
- | TRBJ1-1 | TRBV25-1 | once | CASTPAWGGGNTEAFF | TGTGCCAGCACCCCTGCTTGGGGGGGAGGGAACACTGAAGCTTTCTTT
TRBD1 | TRBJ2-7 | TRBV19 | - | CASSRDSSYEQYF | TGTGCCAGTAGTAGGGACAGTTCCTACGAGCAGTACTTC
- | TRBJ1-2 | TRBV18 | - | CASSPGQNYGYTF | TGTGCCAGCTCACCAGGGCAGAACTATGGCTACACCTTC
TRBD1 | TRBJ2-5 | TRBV5-1 | - | CASSWSQGQETQYF | TGCGCCAGCAGCTGGTCACAGGGGCAAGAGACCCAGTACTTC
TRBD1 | TRBJ2-7 | TRBV15 | - | CATTPERTGMGEQYF | TGTGCCACCACCCCCGAGAGGACAGGGATGGGGGAGCAGTACTTC
- | TRBJ2-2 | TRBV10-3 | - | CAATRGGDTGELFF | TGTGCCGCAACAAGGGGAGGAGACACCGGGGAGCTGTTTTTT
TRBD1 | TRBJ1-1 | TRBV28 | - | CASSRQGFMNTEAFF | TGTGCCAGCAGTCGACAGGGATTCATGAACACTGAAGCTTTCTTT
- | TRBJ2-4 | TRBV6-5 | - | CASSPGQPAKNIQYF | TGTGCCAGCAGCCCCGGACAGCCGGCCAAAAACATTCAGTACTTC
- | TRBJ2-1 | TRBV19 | - | CASSPDSSSYNEQFF | TGTGCCAGTAGTCCGGACAGCTCCTCCTACAATGAGCAGTTCTTC
TRBD2 | TRBJ2-3 | TRBV7-2 | - | CASSSGTSGGIDTQYF | TGTGCCAGCAGCTCCGGGACTAGCGGGGGGATAGATACGCAGTATTTT
- | TRBJ1-1 | TRBV2 | - | CASSGGPFPNTEAFF | TGTGCCAGCAGCGGGGGGCCCTTCCCGAACACTGAAGCTTTCTTT
- | TRBJ1-2 | TRBV10-3 | few | CAISDRRYGYTF | TGTGCCATCAGTGATCGGCGGTATGGCTACACCTTC
- | TRBJ1-6 | TRBV4-2 | - | CASSQDLVRGGGPNSPLHF | TGTGCCAGCAGCCAAGATTTAGTCCGCGGTGGAGGCCCTAATTCACCCCTCCACTTT
- | TRBJ1-1 | TRBV2 | - | CASRENREVGTEAFF | TGTGCCAGCAGGGAGAACAGGGAAGTGGGCACTGAAGCTTTCTTT
- | TRBJ2-5 | TRBV11-2 | - | CASSLDLAGRRKTPQETQYF | TGTGCCAGCAGCTTAGATTTGGCGGGCCGTCGGAAAACCCCCCAAGAGACCCAGTACTTC
- | TRBJ1-5 | TRBV2 | - | CASSHRVLNQPQHF | TGTGCCAGCAGCCACAGGGTTCTTAATCAGCCCCAGCATTTT
TRBD1 | TRBJ2-1 | TRBV5-5 | - | CASTKQGANEQFF | TGTGCCAGCACAAAACAGGGGGCGAATGAGCAGTTCTTC
TRBD1 | TRBJ2-2 | TRBV7-6 | - | CASSLTGTGSPGELFF | TGTGCCAGCAGCTTAACCGGGACAGGGTCGCCCGGGGAGCTGTTTTTT
- | TRBJ1-2 | TRBV28 | - | CASRSTGWGYTF | TGTGCCAGCAGGTCAACAGGGTGGGGCTACACCTTC
- | TRBJ1-2 | TRBV7-3 | few | CASSPRDGYGYTF | TGTGCCAGCAGCCCCAGGGATGGCTATGGCTACACCTTC
- | TRBJ1-4 | TRBV7-7 | - | CASSLKTGEKLFF | TGTGCTAGCAGCTTAAAGACAGGAGAAAAACTGTTTTTT
- | TRBJ1-5 | TRBV15 | - | CATSRESYSNQPQHF | TGTGCCACCAGCAGAGAAAGCTATAGCAATCAGCCCCAGCATTTT
- | TRBJ2-7 | TRBV18 | - | CASSIAGQSSYEQYF | TGTGCCAGCTCCATAGCCGGACAAAGCTCCTACGAGCAGTACTTC
- | TRBJ2-7 | TRBV2 | - | CASHRDSYEQYF | TGTGCCAGCCATCGTGACAGCTACGAGCAGTACTTC
- | TRBJ2-5 | TRBV5-1 | - | CASSPRGRKETQYF | TGCGCCAGCAGCCCAAGGGGTCGTAAAGAGACCCAGTACTTC
TRBD1 | TRBJ1-1 | TRBV11-2 | - | CASTSDRGMAEAFF | TGTGCCAGCACCTCCGACAGGGGGATGGCTGAAGCTTTCTTT
- | TRBJ1-1 | TRBV27 | - | CASAGGTFREHTEAFF | TGTGCCAGCGCCGGGGGAACATTCCGGGAGCACACTGAAGCTTTCTTT
- | TRBJ1-3 | TRBV4-3 | - | CASSPGRPGLLAGNTIYF | TGCGCCAGCAGCCCCGGCCGTCCAGGCCTTCTTGCGGGAAACACCATATATTTT
TRBD1 | TRBJ1-5 | TRBV28 | - | CASSNAPGQGNQPQHF | TGTGCCAGCAGCAACGCACCGGGACAGGGCAATCAGCCCCAGCATTTT
- | TRBJ1-5 | TRBV18 | - | CASSPDGQDQPQHF | TGTGCCAGCTCACCGGACGGACAAGATCAGCCCCAGCATTTT
- | TRBJ2-3 | TRBV13 | - | CASSYNTPFGTDTQYF | TGTGCCAGCAGCTACAATACTCCCTTCGGGACAGATACGCAGTATTTT
- | TRBJ1-1 | TRBV29-1 | - | CSASRGSEAFF | TGCAGCGCCTCCAGGGGCTCTGAAGCTTTCTTT
TRBD1 | TRBJ1-2 | TRBV10-3 | - | CAISGPGQGGGGYTF | TGTGCCATCAGTGGTCCGGGACAGGGGGGCGGAGGCTACACCTTC
TRBD1 | TRBJ1-1 | TRBV7-6 | - | CASSSGDRERAFF | TGTGCCAGCAGCTCAGGGGACAGGGAAAGAGCTTTCTTT
TRBD1 | TRBJ2-1 | TRBV12-5 | - | CASGLGPKDRVYYNEQFF | TGTGCTAGTGGTTTGGGACCTAAAGACAGGGTATACTACAATGAGCAGTTCTTC
- | TRBJ1-6 | TRBV5-5 | - | CASSLRWADNSPLHF | TGTGCCAGCAGCTTGCGATGGGCAGATAATTCACCCCTCCACTTT
TRBD1 | TRBJ1-2 | TRBV28 | - | CASTIGTGGTNGYTF | TGTGCCAGCACAATCGGGACAGGGGGGACGAATGGCTACACCTTC
TRBD1 | TRBJ2-7 | TRBV2 | once | CASSVRTGMDEQYF | TGTGCCAGCAGCGTCAGGACAGGGATGGACGAGCAGTACTTC
TRBD1 | TRBJ2-1 | TRBV6-6 | - | CASSTGQGISEQFF | TGTGCCAGCAGTACAGGACAGGGTATAAGTGAGCAGTTCTTC
- | TRBJ2-7 | TRBV2 | - | CASSLESGFEQYF | TGTGCCAGCAGCCTGGAGTCGGGGTTCGAGCAGTACTTC
TRBD2 | TRBJ2-2 | TRBV5-1 | - | CASSLDRYSGGADTGELFF | TGCGCCAGCAGCTTGGATCGGTATAGCGGGGGGGCTGACACCGGGGAGCTGTTTTTT
TRBD1 | TRBJ1-4 | TRBV7-2 | - | CASSARQGEKLFF | TGTGCCAGCAGCGCCCGACAGGGGGAAAAACTGTTTTTT
- | TRBJ2-7 | TRBV6-5 | - | CASSYSGGDYEQYF | TGTGCCAGCAGTTACTCAGGGGGAGACTACGAGCAGTACTTC
- | TRBJ1-5 | TRBV28 | - | CASSLTAGSNQPQHF | TGTGCCAGCAGTTTAACTGCCGGGAGCAATCAGCCCCAGCATTTT
TRBD2 | TRBJ2-3 | TRBV6-1 | - | CASRRTSGGGDTQYF | TGTGCCAGCAGACGGACTAGCGGGGGGGGAGATACGCAGTATTTT
- | TRBJ1-2 | TRBV14 | - | CASSPRAPRRGGYTF | TGTGCCAGCAGCCCTCGGGCACCTAGAAGGGGCGGCTACACCTTC
TRBD1 | TRBJ1-6 | TRBV30 | - | CAWSSGQRNSPLHF | TGTGCCTGGAGTTCGGGACAGAGAAATTCACCCCTCCACTTT
TRBD1 | TRBJ2-3 | TRBV5-6 | - | CASSDQGAATDTQYF | TGTGCCAGCAGCGATCAGGGGGCTGCGACAGATACGCAGTATTTT
- | TRBJ1-1 | TRBV27 | - | CASSLRVKSANTEAFF | TGTGCCAGCAGTTTGAGAGTGAAGTCTGCGAACACTGAAGCTTTCTTT
- | TRBJ1-2 | TRBV5-1 | - | CASSLGGQNYGYTF | TGCGCCAGCAGCTTGGGGGGGCAGAACTATGGCTACACCTTC
TRBD1 | TRBJ1-1 | TRBV30 | once | CAGGGRVNTEAFF | TGTGCCGGAGGGGGCCGGGTGAACACTGAAGCTTTCTTT
- | TRBJ1-1 | TRBV19 | - | CASSIQGYTEAFF | TGTGCCAGTAGTATCCAGGGGTACACTGAAGCTTTCTTT